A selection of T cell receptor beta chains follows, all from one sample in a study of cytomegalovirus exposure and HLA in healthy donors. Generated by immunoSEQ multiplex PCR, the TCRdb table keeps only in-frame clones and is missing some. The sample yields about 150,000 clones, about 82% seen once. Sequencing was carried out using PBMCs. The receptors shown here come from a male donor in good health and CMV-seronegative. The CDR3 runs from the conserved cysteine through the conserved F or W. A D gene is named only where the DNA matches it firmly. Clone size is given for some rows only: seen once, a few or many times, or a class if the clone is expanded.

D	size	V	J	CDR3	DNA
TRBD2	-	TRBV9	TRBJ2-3	CASSVGISGGTDTQYF	TGTGCCAGCAGCGTAGGTATTAGCGGGGGCACAGATACGCAGTATTTT
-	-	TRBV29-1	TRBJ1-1	CSGISRQGCEAFF	TGCAGCGGGATCTCGAGACAAGGCTGTGAAGCTTTCTTT
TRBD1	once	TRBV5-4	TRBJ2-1	CASSPWTGGRFNEQFF	TGTGCCAGCAGCCCCTGGACAGGGGGCCGTTTCAATGAGCAGTTCTTC
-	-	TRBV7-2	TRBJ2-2	CASSLAMFGELFF	TGTGCCAGCAGCTTGGCCATGTTCGGGGAGCTGTTTTTT
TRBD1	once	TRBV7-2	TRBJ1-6	CASSPGQYNSPLHF	TGTGCCAGCAGCCCGGGACAGTATAATTCACCCCTCCACTTT
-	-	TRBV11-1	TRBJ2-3	CASSLSVLTDTQYF	TGTGCCAGCAGCTTATCCGTCCTCACAGATACGCAGTATTTT
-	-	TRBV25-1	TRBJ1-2	CASSEYLRGGGYTF	TGTGCCAGCAGTGAATATCTCAGAGGAGGTGGCTACACCTTC
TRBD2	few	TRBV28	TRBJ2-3	CASSLPGLAADTQYF	TGTGCCAGCAGTCTTCCGGGACTAGCGGCAGATACGCAGTATTTT
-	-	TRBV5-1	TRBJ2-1	CASSFSNEQFF	TGCGCCAGCAGCTTCTCCAATGAGCAGTTCTTC
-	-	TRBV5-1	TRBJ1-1	CASQYRDTQNTEAFF	TGCGCCAGCCAATATAGAGACACCCAGAACACTGAAGCTTTCTTT
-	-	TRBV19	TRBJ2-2	CASSSPPGYVTNTGELFF	TGTGCCAGTAGTTCACCACCGGGATACGTCACCAACACCGGGGAGCTGTTTTTT
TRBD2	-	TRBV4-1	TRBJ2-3	CASSQHKDTGGATSTDTQYF	TGCGCCAGCAGCCAACACAAAGATACGGGGGGGGCTACTAGCACAGATACGCAGTATTTT
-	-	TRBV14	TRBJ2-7	CASSQEDTYEQYF	TGTGCCAGCAGCCAAGAGGACACCTACGAGCAGTACTTC
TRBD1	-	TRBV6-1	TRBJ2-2	CASSRDRGTGELFF	TGTGCCAGCAGCCGGGACAGGGGCACCGGGGAGCTGTTTTTT
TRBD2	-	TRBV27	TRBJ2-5	CASSFTGLAGETQYF	TGTGCCAGCAGTTTTACCGGACTAGCGGGAGAGACCCAGTACTTC
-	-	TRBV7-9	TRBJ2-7	CATLGGDEQYF	TGTGCCACCCTGGGCGGGGACGAGCAGTACTTC
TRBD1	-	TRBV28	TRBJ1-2	CASRKTGGRGGYTF	TGTGCCAGCAGGAAGACAGGGGGACGGGGTGGCTACACCTTC
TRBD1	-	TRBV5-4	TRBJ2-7	CASSRDRDYEQYF	TGTGCCAGCAGCCGGGACAGGGACTACGAGCAGTACTTC
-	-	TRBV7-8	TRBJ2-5	CASSLGRGMKKTQYF	TGTGCCAGCAGCTTAGGGCGGGGAATGAAAAAGACCCAGTACTTC
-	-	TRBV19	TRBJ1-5	CASIEQGVVSDQPQHF	TGTGCCAGTATCGAGCAGGGTGTCGTTTCGGATCAGCCCCAGCATTTT
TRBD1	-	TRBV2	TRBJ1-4	CASSDGTGKAQKLFF	TGTGCCAGCAGTGATGGGACAGGAAAGGCTCAAAAACTGTTTTTT
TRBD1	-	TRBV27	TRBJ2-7	CASSVSGGYEQYF	TGTGCCAGCAGTGTATCAGGGGGCTACGAGCAGTACTTC
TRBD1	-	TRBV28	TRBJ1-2	CASSPAKGTGGLGYTF	TGTGCCAGCAGCCCGGCTAAGGGGACAGGGGGGCTAGGCTACACCTTC
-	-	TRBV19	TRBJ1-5	CASSIRGGGSNQPQHF	TGTGCCAGTAGTATACGGGGTGGGGGGAGCAATCAGCCCCAGCATTTT
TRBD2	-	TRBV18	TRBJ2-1	CASSPTLAGGYNEQFF	TGTGCCAGCTCACCCACACTAGCGGGGGGATACAATGAGCAGTTCTTC
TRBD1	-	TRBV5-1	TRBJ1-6	CASSWGQNNSPLHF	TGCGCCAGCAGCTGGGGACAGAATAATTCACCCCTCCACTTT
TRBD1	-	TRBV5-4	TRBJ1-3	CASSLGGFRNTIYF	TGTGCCAGCAGCTTAGGGGGCTTTAGAAACACCATATATTTT
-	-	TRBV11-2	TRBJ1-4	CASSLDRAGEKLFF	TGTGCCAGCAGCTTAGACAGGGCCGGTGAAAAACTGTTTTTT
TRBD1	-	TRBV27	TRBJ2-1	CASSLLATTGTVDNEQFF	TGTGCCAGCAGTTTGCTAGCCACCACCGGGACAGTTGACAATGAGCAGTTCTTC
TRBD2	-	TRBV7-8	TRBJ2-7	CASSSPTSGVYEQYF	TGTGCCAGCAGCTCGCCGACTAGCGGCGTCTACGAGCAGTACTTC
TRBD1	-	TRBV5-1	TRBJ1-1	CASSSRTGKNTEAFF	TGCGCCAGCAGCTCACGGACAGGGAAAAACACTGAAGCTTTCTTT
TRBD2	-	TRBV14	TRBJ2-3	CASSQELIAGGYTDTQYF	TGTGCCAGCAGCCAAGAATTGATAGCGGGAGGGTACACAGATACGCAGTATTTT
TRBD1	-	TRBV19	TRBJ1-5	CASSIIRDSAWPQHF	TGTGCCAGTAGTATAATTAGGGACAGTGCTTGGCCCCAGCATTTT
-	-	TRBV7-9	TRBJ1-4	CASRPGQRQRSFEKLFF	TGTGCCAGCAGACCAGGGCAGCGACAGCGCAGTTTCGAAAAACTGTTTTTT
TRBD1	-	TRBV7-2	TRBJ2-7	CASNNRQGIPYEQYF	TGTGCCAGCAACAATAGACAGGGGATTCCCTACGAGCAGTACTTC
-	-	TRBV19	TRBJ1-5	CASSIGGNQPQHF	TGTGCCAGTAGTATAGGAGGGAATCAGCCCCAGCATTTT
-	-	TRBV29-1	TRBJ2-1	CSVGRDTVSYNEQFF	TGCAGCGTTGGCCGGGACACTGTCTCCTACAATGAGCAGTTCTTC
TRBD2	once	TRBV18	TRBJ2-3	CASSQTGTSGGGTDTQYF	TGTGCCAGCTCACAGACCGGGACTAGCGGGGGCGGCACAGATACGCAGTATTTT
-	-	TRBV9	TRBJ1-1	CASSVAPNRVNTEAFF	TGTGCCAGCAGCGTAGCTCCCAACAGGGTGAACACTGAAGCTTTCTTT
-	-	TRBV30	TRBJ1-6	CAWSGSRGSYNSPLHF	TGTGCCTGGAGTGGGTCTCGAGGCTCCTATAATTCACCCCTCCACTTT